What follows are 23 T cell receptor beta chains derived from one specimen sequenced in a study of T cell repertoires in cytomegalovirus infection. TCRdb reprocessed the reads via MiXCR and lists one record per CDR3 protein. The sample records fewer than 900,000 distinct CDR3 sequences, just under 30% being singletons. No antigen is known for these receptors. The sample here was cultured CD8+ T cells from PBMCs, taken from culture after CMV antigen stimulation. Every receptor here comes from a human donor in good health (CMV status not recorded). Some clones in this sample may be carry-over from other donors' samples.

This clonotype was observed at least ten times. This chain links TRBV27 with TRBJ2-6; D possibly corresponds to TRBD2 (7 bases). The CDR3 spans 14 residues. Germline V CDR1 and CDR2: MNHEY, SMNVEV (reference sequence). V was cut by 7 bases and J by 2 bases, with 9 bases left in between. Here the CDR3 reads CASKGGAGANVLTF. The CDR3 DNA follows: TGTGCCAGCAAGGGGGGGGCTGGGGCCAACGTCCTGACTTTC.

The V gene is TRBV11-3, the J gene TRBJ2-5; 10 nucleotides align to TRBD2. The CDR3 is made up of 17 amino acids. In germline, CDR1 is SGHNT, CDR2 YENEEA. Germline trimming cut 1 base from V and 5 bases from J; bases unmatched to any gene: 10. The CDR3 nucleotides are TGTGCCAGCAGCTTAGGTTTGGAGCGGGGGGGCCGTGAGACCCAGTACTTC. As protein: CASSLGLERGGRETQYF.

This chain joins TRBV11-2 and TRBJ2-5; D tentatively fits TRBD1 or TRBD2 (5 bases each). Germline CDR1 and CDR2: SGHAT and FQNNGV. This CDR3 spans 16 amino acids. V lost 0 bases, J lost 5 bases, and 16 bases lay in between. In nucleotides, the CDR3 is TGTGCCAGCAGCTTAGATGGGGGAAGTCCTCTCGAGACCCAGTACTTC. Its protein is CASSLDGGSPLETQYF.

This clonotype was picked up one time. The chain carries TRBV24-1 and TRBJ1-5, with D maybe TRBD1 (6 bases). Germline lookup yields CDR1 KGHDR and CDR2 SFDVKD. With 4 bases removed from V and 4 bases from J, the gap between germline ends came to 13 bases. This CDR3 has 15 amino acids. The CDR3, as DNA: TGTGCCACCAGTGACCAAACCCAGGGGAATCAGCCCCAGCATTTT. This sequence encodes CATSDQTQGNQPQHF.

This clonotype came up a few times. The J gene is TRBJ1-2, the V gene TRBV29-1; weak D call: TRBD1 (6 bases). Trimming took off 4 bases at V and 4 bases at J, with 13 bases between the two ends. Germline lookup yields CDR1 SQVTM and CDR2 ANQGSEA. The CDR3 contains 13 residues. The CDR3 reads CSVVGAFLYGYTF. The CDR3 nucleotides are TGCAGCGTTGTGGGGGCCTTCCTCTATGGCTACACCTTC.

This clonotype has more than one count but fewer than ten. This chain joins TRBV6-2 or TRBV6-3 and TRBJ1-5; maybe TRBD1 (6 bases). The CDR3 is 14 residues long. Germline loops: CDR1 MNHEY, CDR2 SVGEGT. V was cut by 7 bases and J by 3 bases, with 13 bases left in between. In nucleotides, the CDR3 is TGTGCCAGCACCTCGACAGGTCTCAATCAGCCCCAGCATTTT. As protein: CASTSTGLNQPQHF.

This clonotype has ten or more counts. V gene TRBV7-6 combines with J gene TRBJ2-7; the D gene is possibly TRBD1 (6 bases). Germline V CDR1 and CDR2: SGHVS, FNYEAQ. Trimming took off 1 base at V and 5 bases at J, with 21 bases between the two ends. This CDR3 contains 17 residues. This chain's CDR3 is CASSLVAPAGASDEQYF. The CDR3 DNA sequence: TGTGCCAGCAGCTTAGTTGCTCCGGCAGGGGCGTCAGACGAGCAGTACTTC.

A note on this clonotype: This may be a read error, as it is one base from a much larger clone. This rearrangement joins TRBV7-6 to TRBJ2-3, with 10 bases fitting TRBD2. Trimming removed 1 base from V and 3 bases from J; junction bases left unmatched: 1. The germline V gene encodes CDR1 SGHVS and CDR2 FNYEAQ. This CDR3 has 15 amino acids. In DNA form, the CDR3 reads TGTGCCAGCAGCTTAGGGGGACTAGCGACAGATACGCAGTATTTT. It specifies CASSLGGLATDTQYF.

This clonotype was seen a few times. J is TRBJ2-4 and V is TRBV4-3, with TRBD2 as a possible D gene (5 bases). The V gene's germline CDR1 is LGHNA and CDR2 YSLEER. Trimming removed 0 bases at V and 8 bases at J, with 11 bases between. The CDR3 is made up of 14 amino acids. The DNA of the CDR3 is TGCGCCAGCAGCCAAGAAGAGGGTGTAGACATTCAGTACTTC. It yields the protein CASSQEEGVDIQYF.

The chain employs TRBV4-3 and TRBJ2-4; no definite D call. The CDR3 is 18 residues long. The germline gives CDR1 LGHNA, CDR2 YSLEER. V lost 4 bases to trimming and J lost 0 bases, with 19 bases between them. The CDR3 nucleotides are TGCGCCAGCAGCCCATCAACTTTGCCTGCCCTAGCCAAAAACATTCAGTACTTC. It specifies CASSPSTLPALAKNIQYF.

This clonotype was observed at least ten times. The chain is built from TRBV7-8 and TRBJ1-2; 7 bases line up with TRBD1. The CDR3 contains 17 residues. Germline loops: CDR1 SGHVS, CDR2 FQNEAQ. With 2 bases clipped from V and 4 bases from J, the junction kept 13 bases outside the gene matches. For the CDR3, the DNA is TGTGCCAGCAGCTTAACTTCCCCGGGACAGTGGGGCTATGGCTACACCTTC. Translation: CASSLTSPGQWGYGYTF.

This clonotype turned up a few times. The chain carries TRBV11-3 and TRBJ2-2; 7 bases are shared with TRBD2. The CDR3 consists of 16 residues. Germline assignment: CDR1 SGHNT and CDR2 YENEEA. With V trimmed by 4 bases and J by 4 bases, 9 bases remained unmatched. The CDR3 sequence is CASSSPGEGTTGELFF. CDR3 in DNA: TGTGCCAGCAGCTCTCCCGGGGAGGGGACCACCGGGGAGCTGTTTTTT.

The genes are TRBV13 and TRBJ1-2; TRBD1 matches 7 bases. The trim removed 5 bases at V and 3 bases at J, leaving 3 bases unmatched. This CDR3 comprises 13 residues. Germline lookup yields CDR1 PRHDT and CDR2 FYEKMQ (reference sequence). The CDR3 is CASSRGQDYGYTF. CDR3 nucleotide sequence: TGTGCCAGCAGCAGGGGGCAGGACTATGGCTACACCTTC.

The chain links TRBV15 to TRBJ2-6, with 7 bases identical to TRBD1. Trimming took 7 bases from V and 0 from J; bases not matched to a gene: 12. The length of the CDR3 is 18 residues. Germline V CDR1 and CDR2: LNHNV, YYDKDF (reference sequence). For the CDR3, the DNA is TGTGCCACCACTTCGAGGGACAGTACAATCTCTGGGGCCAACGTCCTGACTTTC. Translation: CATTSRDSTISGANVLTF.

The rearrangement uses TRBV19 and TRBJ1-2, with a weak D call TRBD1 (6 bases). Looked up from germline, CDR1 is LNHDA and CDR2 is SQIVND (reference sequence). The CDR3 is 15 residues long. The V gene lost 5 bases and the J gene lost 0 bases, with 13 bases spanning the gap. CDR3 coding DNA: TGTGCCAGTAGTCTTCCCAGGACAGCTAACTATGGCTACACCTTC. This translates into CASSLPRTANYGYTF.

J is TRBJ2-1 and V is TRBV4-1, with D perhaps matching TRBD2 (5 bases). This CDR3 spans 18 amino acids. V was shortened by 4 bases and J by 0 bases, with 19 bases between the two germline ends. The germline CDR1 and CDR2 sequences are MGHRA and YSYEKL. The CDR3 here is CASSPQRFPGSSYNEQFF. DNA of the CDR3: TGCGCCAGCAGCCCTCAGAGGTTTCCGGGGAGCTCCTACAATGAGCAGTTCTTC.

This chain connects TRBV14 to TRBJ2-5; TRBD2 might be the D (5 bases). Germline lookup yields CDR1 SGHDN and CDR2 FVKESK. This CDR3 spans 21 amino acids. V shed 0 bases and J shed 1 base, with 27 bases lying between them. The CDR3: CASSQERTLGEFSPRQETQYF. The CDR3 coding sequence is TGTGCCAGCAGCCAAGAGAGGACCCTGGGAGAGTTTTCGCCACGCCAAGAGACCCAGTACTTC.

Written as DNA, the CDR3 is TGTGCCAGCAGCGTCCTGACTAGCGGGGTAAGCAATGAGCAGTTCTTC. Translated: CASSVLTSGVSNEQFF. The V and J genes are TRBV7-9 and TRBJ2-1; 11 positions match TRBD2. Germline CDR1 SEHNR, CDR2 FQNEAQ (reference sequence). CDR3 length: 16 residues. V shed 5 bases and J 6 bases; nucleotides not matched to a gene: 9.

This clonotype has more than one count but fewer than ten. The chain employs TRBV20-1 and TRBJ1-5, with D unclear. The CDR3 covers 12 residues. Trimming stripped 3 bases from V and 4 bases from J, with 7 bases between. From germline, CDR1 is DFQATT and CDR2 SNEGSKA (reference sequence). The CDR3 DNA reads TGCAGTGCTAGGGCAGTAAATCAGCCCCAGCATTTT. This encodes CSARAVNQPQHF.

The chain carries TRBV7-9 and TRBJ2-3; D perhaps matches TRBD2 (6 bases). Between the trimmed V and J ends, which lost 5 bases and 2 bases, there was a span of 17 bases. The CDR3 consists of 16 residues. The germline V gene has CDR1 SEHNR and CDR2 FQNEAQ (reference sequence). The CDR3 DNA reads TGTGCCAGCAGCCCCCCGTACGGGGGAGACACAGATACGCAGTATTTT. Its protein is CASSPPYGGDTDTQYF.

The CDR3 sequence: CATSPGQGASQPQHF. Written as DNA, the CDR3 is TGTGCCACCAGCCCCGGACAGGGGGCATCTCAGCCCCAGCATTTT. The V gene is TRBV15, the J gene TRBJ1-5; 11 bases fit TRBD1. The CDR3 covers 15 residues. Germline assignment: CDR1 LNHNV and CDR2 YYDKDF (reference sequence). V shed 5 bases and J 6 bases; nucleotides not matched to a gene: 6. The entire variable domain, with the rest obtained from reference TRBV15 and TRBJ1-5, is as follows: DAMVIQNPRYQVTQFGKPVTLSCSQTLNHNVMYWYQQKSSQAPKLLFHYYDKDFNNEADTPDNFQSRRPNTSFCFLDIRSPGLGDTAMYLCATSPGQGASQPQHFGDGTRLSIL.

CDR3 protein: CASSRLGGQILSDEQYV. The CDR3 bases are TGTGCCAGCAGTCGACTTGGAGGACAGATCCTGTCCGACGAGCAGTACGTC. The genes are TRBV27 and TRBJ2-7; tentatively, D is TRBD1 (6 bases). This CDR3 region has 17 residues. Germline V CDR1 and CDR2: MNHEY, SMNVEV (reference sequence). V was cut by 5 bases and J by 5 bases, with 25 bases left in between.

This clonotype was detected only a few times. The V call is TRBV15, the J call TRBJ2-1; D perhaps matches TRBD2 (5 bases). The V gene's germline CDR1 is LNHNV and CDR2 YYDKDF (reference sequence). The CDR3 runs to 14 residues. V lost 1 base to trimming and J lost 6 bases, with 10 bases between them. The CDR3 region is CATSRGWGANEQFF. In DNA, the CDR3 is TGTGCCACCAGCAGAGGCTGGGGAGCCAATGAGCAGTTCTTC. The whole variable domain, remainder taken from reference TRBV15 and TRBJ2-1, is DAMVIQNPRYQVTQFGKPVTLSCSQTLNHNVMYWYQQKSSQAPKLLFHYYDKDFNNEADTPDNFQSRRPNTSFCFLDIRSPGLGDTAMYLCATSRGWGANEQFFGPGTRLTVL.